What follows are 30 T cell receptor beta chains derived from one specimen sequenced in a study of neurological immune-mediated disorders. A single record per CDR3 protein comes from TCRdb applying MiXCR to the 5' RACE reads. The sample lists approximately 48,000 distinct CDR3 sequences, under 3.5% occurring once. The sample comprised PBMCs. The receptors shown here come from a woman in her fifties or sixties with multiple sclerosis.

Many counts were recorded for this clonotype. The CDR3 region has the DNA TGCGCCAGCAGCCAAGAAGGGAGAGTACAGGGCCTCTCTGAAGCTTTCTTT. Translated, it gives CASSQEGRVQGLSEAFF. This rearrangement joins TRBV4-1 to TRBJ1-1; maybe TRBD1 (6 bases). The CDR3 length is 17 residues. Germline assignment: CDR1 MGHRA and CDR2 YSYEKL. Trimming left V 0 bases short and J 6 bases short, with 20 bases between.

The J gene is TRBJ2-1, the V gene TRBV6-5; D is perhaps TRBD1 or TRBD2 (5 bases each). Trimming stripped 5 bases from V and 7 bases from J, with 18 bases between. The CDR3 is 15 amino acids. Germline CDR1 and CDR2: MNHEY and SVGAGI. The CDR3 nucleotides are TGTGCCAGCAGTCGTATCCGGGACGGAATAAATGAGCAGTTCTTC. Protein: CASSRIRDGINEQFF.

This clonotype has a count of ten or more. The J gene is TRBJ2-7, the V gene TRBV5-1; TRBD1 matches at 8 bases. The CDR3 runs 12 residues. With V trimmed by 1 base and J by 6 bases, 0 bases remained unmatched. The germline CDR1 and CDR2 sequences are SGHRS and YFSETQ. CDR3 amino acids: CASSLQGAEQYF. As DNA, the CDR3 is TGCGCCAGCAGCTTGCAGGGGGCCGAGCAGTACTTC.

This clonotype has a count of ten or more. The J gene is TRBJ1-1, the V gene TRBV2; 9 bases agree with TRBD1. This CDR3 spans 13 amino acids. The junction had 4 bases not matched to a gene; V was cut back by 6 bases and J by 5 bases. The germline CDR1 and CDR2 sequences are SNHLY and FYNNEI. The CDR3 protein is CASRGQGGTEAFF. The CDR3 nucleotides read TGTGCCAGCAGGGGACAGGGCGGAACTGAAGCTTTCTTT.

This clonotype came up many times. The rearrangement joins TRBV7-2 to TRBJ2-2, with 7 bases matching TRBD1. The CDR3 loop spans 15 amino acids. Unmatched junction bases numbered 4, after V lost 3 bases and J lost 3 bases. Germline CDR1 SGHTA, CDR2 FQGNSA. The CDR3 sequence: CASSFAGQDTGELFF. The CDR3 nucleotides read TGTGCCAGCAGCTTTGCCGGACAGGACACCGGGGAGCTGTTTTTT.

This clonotype occurred many times. The chain couples TRBV20-1 to TRBJ1-3; D is ambiguous. V was pared by 6 bases and J by 4 bases, with 13 bases between. Germline V lookup: CDR1 DFQATT, CDR2 SNEGSKA (reference sequence). The CDR3 is 13 amino acids. In DNA form, the CDR3 reads TGCAGTGCAAAGAGAGGGTCCGGAAACACCATATATTTT. Its translation: CSAKRGSGNTIYF.

The sample holds many counts of this clonotype. The chain links TRBV2 to TRBJ2-1; TRBD2 matches 14 bases. V trimming: 6 bases; J trimming: 9 bases; junction bases outside the gene matches: 7. CDR1 is SNHLY and CDR2 is FYNNEI in the germline V gene. This CDR3 contains 15 residues. The CDR3 DNA reads TGTGCCAGCAGGCGACTAGCGGGGGGGCACGGTGAGCAGTTCTTC. It codes for CASRRLAGGHGEQFF.

This clonotype was counted ten times or more. The rearrangement links TRBV7-9 to TRBJ2-3; D tentatively reads TRBD1 or TRBD2 (5 bases each). The CDR3 runs to 13 residues. Germline CDR1 SEHNR, CDR2 FQNEAQ (reference sequence). V was clipped by 5 bases and J by 2 bases, with 8 bases between them. CDR3 region: CASSRGTTDTQYF. The CDR3 DNA is TGTGCCAGCAGCCGTGGGACCACAGATACGCAGTATTTT. The full variable domain, in which reference TRBV7-9 and TRBJ2-3 provide the parts outside the CDR3, is DTGVSQNPRHKITKRGQNVTFRCDPISEHNRLYWYRQTLGQGPEFLTYFQNEAQLEKSRLLSDRFSAERPKGSFSTLEIQRTEQGDSAMYLCASSRGTTDTQYFGPGTRLTVL.

There are many counts of this clonotype. The rearrangement uses TRBV29-1 and TRBJ1-4, with a weak D call TRBD1 (5 bases). V lost 8 bases to trimming and J lost 4 bases, with 14 bases between them. The germline V gene encodes CDR1 SQVTM and CDR2 ANQGSEA. The CDR3 is made up of 13 amino acids. CDR3 protein: CSSRDGLNEKLFF. CDR3 in DNA: TGCAGCAGCCGGGACGGACTTAATGAAAAACTGTTTTTT.

This clonotype was recorded once. The V gene is TRBV12-3 or TRBV12-4, the J gene TRBJ2-2; 8 nucleotides align to TRBD1. The length of the CDR3 is 14 residues. With 2 bases clipped from V and 6 bases from J, the junction kept 2 bases outside the gene matches. The CDR3 reads CASSLQGASGELFF. CDR3 in DNA: TGTGCCAGCAGTTTACAGGGGGCGTCCGGGGAGCTGTTTTTT.

This clonotype was recorded many times. V usage is TRBV20-1 and J usage is TRBJ2-1, with D possibly matching TRBD2 (5 bases). CDR3 length: 15 amino acids. Deletions cut 6 bases from V and 0 bases from J, with 15 bases between. Germline V gene sequence: CDR1 DFQATT, CDR2 SNEGSKA (reference sequence). The CDR3 region has the DNA TGCAGTGCCCCGCGGAGACTACCCTCCTACAATGAGCAGTTCTTC. It yields the protein CSAPRRLPSYNEQFF.

In this sample, this clonotype turned up many times. This rearrangement joins TRBV20-1 to TRBJ2-3; perhaps TRBD1 as D (5 bases). Trimming took 6 bases from V and 5 from J, leaving 12 bases between them. This CDR3 has 12 amino acids. Germline V gene sequence: CDR1 DFQATT, CDR2 SNEGSKA (reference sequence). The CDR3 region has the DNA TGCAGTGCACAGGAAGGTGGAGATACGCAGTATTTT. As protein: CSAQEGGDTQYF.

In its sample, this clonotype was seen many times. V usage is TRBV6-6 and J usage is TRBJ1-5; no clear D. Germline CDR1 is MNHNY and CDR2 is SVGAGI (reference sequence). There are 11 residues in the CDR3. The V gene lost 5 bases and the J gene lost 4 bases, with 3 bases spanning the gap. CDR3 sequence: CASSANQPQHF. The CDR3 DNA is TGTGCCAGCAGTGCTAATCAGCCCCAGCATTTT.

There are many counts of this clonotype. V usage is TRBV6-2 or TRBV6-3 and J usage is TRBJ1-1; D remains unclear. The CDR3 has 12 residues. CDR1 and CDR2 from the germline V gene are MNHEY and SVGEGT. Trimming cost V 6 bases and J 2 bases, with 7 bases left between them. The CDR3 DNA follows: TGTGCCAGCAGCCGGACCAACACTGAAGCTTTCTTT. It codes for CASSRTNTEAFF.

This clonotype was seen repeatedly, ten times or more. The chain recombines TRBV3-1 with TRBJ1-4, with a possible D match to TRBD1 (5 bases). V lost 0 bases and J 8 bases, leaving 25 bases between the germline ends. The CDR3 consists of 19 residues. Germline CDR1 reads LGHDT; CDR2 reads YNNKEL (reference sequence). The CDR3 spells CASSQEDRGWRGRGEKLFF. The CDR3 nucleotides are TGTGCCAGCAGCCAAGAGGATCGGGGGTGGAGGGGCCGAGGAGAAAAACTGTTTTTT.

This clonotype came up many times. This chain connects TRBV20-1 to TRBJ1-2; D unclear. V lost 0 bases, J lost 4 bases, and 12 bases lay in between. The germline CDR1 and CDR2 sequences are DFQATT and SNEGSKA (reference sequence). The CDR3 covers 14 residues. Written as DNA, the CDR3 is TGCAGTGCTAGAGATGAGCGCAGAGGCTATGGCTACACCTTC. It codes for CSARDERRGYGYTF.

This clonotype was recorded many times. CDR3 in amino acids: CASRYSYSGANVLTF. CDR3 DNA: TGTGCCAGCAGATACAGTTACTCTGGGGCCAACGTCCTGACTTTC. The chain recombines TRBV25-1 with TRBJ2-6, with D unclear. CDR1 MGHDK and CDR2 SYGVNS come from the germline V gene. V gave up 6 bases and J gave up 0 bases, with 9 bases separating them. The CDR3 is 15 residues long.

This clonotype was counted many times. The chain joins TRBV7-8 to TRBJ1-5; no clear D. V was pared by 3 bases and J by 0 bases, with 6 bases between. Germline CDR1 is SGHVS and CDR2 is FQNEAQ. The CDR3 is 14 residues long. This CDR3 reads CASSFGNSNQPQHF. Written as DNA, the CDR3 is TGTGCCAGCAGCTTTGGAAATAGCAATCAGCCCCAGCATTTT.

This clonotype appeared many times. The chain has TRBV5-5 and TRBJ2-1, with D possibly being TRBD1 or TRBD2 (5 bases each). This CDR3 contains 16 residues. Germline V gene sequence: CDR1 SGHKS, CDR2 YYEKEE (reference sequence). V lost 4 bases and J lost 0, with 14 bases in between. The CDR3 DNA follows: TGTGCCAGCAGCACCACCGGGACGGTCTCCTACAATGAGCAGTTCTTC. Protein sequence: CASSTTGTVSYNEQFF.

Many counts were recorded for this clonotype. This rearrangement joins TRBV20-1 to TRBJ1-3; D not resolved. Germline CDR1 DFQATT, CDR2 SNEGSKA (reference sequence). V lost 4 bases, J lost 1 base, and 17 bases lay in between. The CDR3 consists of 16 residues. The CDR3 bases are TGCAGTGCTACCCCCGAGGGCCCGGTGTCTGGAAACACCATATATTTT. Protein sequence: CSATPEGPVSGNTIYF.

As concerns this clonotype: The junction shows a germline mismatch at one end, possibly a read error. The genes are TRBV6-1 and TRBJ2-5; no reliable D call. This CDR3 region has 14 residues. Germline loops: CDR1 MNHNS, CDR2 SASEGT. Here the CDR3 reads CASSPGPPGETKYF. The CDR3 nucleotides read TGTGCCAGCAGCCCCGGGCCGCCCGGAGAGACCAAGTACTTC.

This clonotype was seen once. The CDR3 DNA reads as TGTGCCAGCAGCCGGCGGGCCGTCCAAGAGACCCAGTACTTC. It yields the protein CASSRRAVQETQYF. V is TRBV4-2 and J is TRBJ2-5, with D possibly TRBD2 on 5 matching bases. CDR1 and CDR2 (germline): LGHNA, YNFKEQ. V was trimmed by 4 bases and J by 1 base, leaving 10 bases between them. The CDR3 sequence is 14 residues long.

This clonotype was seen repeatedly, ten times or more. The chain couples TRBV20-1 to TRBJ2-5, with TRBD2 identical over 13 bases. Germline CDR1 and CDR2: DFQATT and SNEGSKA (reference sequence). With V trimmed by 1 base and J by 5 bases, 13 bases remained unmatched. The CDR3 loop spans 18 amino acids. The CDR3 protein is CSARVPGLAGARGETQYF. CDR3 DNA sequence: TGCAGTGCTAGAGTCCCCGGACTAGCGGGGGCCCGGGGGGAGACCCAGTACTTC.

At least ten counts were recorded for this clonotype. V usage is TRBV20-1 and J usage is TRBJ1-2, with D hard to call. The CDR3 runs to 13 residues. With 4 bases removed from V and 8 bases from J, the gap between germline ends came to 17 bases. CDR1 is DFQATT, CDR2 SNEGSKA, per germline (reference sequence). CDR3 residues: CSATSGGRIGYTF. CDR3 nucleotides: TGCAGTGCTACCTCCGGTGGAAGGATCGGCTACACCTTC.

This clonotype was counted between two and nine times. The V call is TRBV6-5, the J call TRBJ2-3; D ambiguous. CDR3 size: 12 residues. Germline V gene data show CDR1 as MNHEY and CDR2 as SVGAGI. V was shortened by 2 bases and J by 6 bases, with 6 bases between the two germline ends. Written as DNA, the CDR3 is TGTGCCAGCAGTTACGATCGGGATACGCAGTATTTT. It yields the protein CASSYDRDTQYF.

The sample holds many counts of this clonotype. One end of the junction does not line up with germline, which may come from a read error. The chain combines TRBV28 with TRBJ1-1; D remains ambiguous. Germline-derived CDR1 and CDR2 are MDHEN and SYDVKM. This CDR3 comprises 13 residues. CDR3 sequence: CASSLRSNAEAFF. Written as DNA, the CDR3 is TGTGCCAGCAGTTTGCGGTCGAACGCTGAAGCTTTCTTT.

At least ten counts were recorded for this clonotype. V gene TRBV5-1 combines with J gene TRBJ1-2; D possibly corresponds to TRBD1 (6 bases). The germline CDR1 and CDR2 sequences are SGHRS and YFSETQ. The CDR3 loop spans 15 amino acids. V shed 4 bases and J shed 4 bases, with 17 bases lying between them. The CDR3 nucleotides are TGCGCCAGCAGCCCAAACCAGGGGACGGGCTATGGCTACACCTTC. Protein: CASSPNQGTGYGYTF. Using reference TRBV5-1 and TRBJ1-2 for the parts outside the CDR3, the full variable domain is KAGVTQTPRYLIKTRGQQVTLSCSPISGHRSVSWYQQTPGQGLQFLFEYFSETQRNKGNFPGRFSGRQFSNSRSEMNVSTLELGDSALYLCASSPNQGTGYGYTFGSGTRLTVV.

This clonotype appeared many times. The genes are TRBV24-1 and TRBJ2-1; tentative D call: TRBD2 (6 bases). Germline V gene sequence: CDR1 KGHDR, CDR2 SFDVKD. The CDR3 totals 14 residues. With 4 bases removed from V and 6 bases from J, the gap between germline ends came to 12 bases. As DNA, the CDR3 is TGTGCCACCAGTGACCTCGGGACTGGCAATGAGCAGTTCTTC. Protein product: CATSDLGTGNEQFF.

This clonotype was counted ten times or more. J is TRBJ2-1 and V is TRBV5-1, with a tentative D call TRBD2 (6 bases). The CDR3 contains 16 residues. In germline, CDR1 is SGHRS, CDR2 YFSETQ. Trimming pared 0 bases from V and 6 bases from J, leaving 16 bases between. As DNA, the CDR3 is TGCGCCAGCAGCTTGGCCGAGACTAGTAATCTCAATGAGCAGTTCTTC. Translation gives CASSLAETSNLNEQFF.

This clonotype was observed many times. The CDR3 DNA reads as TGTGCCACCAGCAGAGACCCGATCGGAGAGACCTCTGGAAACACCATATATTTT. The encoded protein is CATSRDPIGETSGNTIYF. The V and J genes are TRBV15 and TRBJ1-3; no definite D call. V was trimmed by 0 bases and J by 0 bases, leaving 15 bases between them. Germline V gene lookup returns CDR1 LNHNV and CDR2 YYDKDF (reference sequence). The CDR3 runs 18 residues.